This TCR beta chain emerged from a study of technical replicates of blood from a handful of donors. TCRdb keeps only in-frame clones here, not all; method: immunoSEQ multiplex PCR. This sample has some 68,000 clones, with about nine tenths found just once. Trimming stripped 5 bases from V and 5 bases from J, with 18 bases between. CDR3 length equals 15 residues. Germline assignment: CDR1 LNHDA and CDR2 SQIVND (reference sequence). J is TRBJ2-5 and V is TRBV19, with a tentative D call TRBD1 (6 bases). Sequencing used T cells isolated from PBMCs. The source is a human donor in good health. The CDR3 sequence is CASSPNPRGGETQYF. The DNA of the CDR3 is TGTGCCAGTAGTCCCAACCCCAGGGGCGGGGAGACCCAGTACTTC.